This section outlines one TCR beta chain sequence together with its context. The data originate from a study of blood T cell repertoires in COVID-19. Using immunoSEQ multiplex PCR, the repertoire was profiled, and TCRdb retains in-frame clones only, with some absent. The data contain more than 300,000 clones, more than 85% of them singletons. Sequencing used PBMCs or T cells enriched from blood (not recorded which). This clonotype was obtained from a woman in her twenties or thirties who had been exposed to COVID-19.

The CDR3 coding sequence is TGCAGCGGCCGGGAACACTTGAACACTGAAGCTTTCTTT. It is translated as CSGREHLNTEAFF. J is TRBJ1-1 and V is TRBV29-1; D is undetermined. The length of the CDR3 is 13 residues. V lost 7 bases to trimming and J lost 0 bases, with 12 bases between them. Germline V CDR1 and CDR2: SQVTM, ANQGSEA.